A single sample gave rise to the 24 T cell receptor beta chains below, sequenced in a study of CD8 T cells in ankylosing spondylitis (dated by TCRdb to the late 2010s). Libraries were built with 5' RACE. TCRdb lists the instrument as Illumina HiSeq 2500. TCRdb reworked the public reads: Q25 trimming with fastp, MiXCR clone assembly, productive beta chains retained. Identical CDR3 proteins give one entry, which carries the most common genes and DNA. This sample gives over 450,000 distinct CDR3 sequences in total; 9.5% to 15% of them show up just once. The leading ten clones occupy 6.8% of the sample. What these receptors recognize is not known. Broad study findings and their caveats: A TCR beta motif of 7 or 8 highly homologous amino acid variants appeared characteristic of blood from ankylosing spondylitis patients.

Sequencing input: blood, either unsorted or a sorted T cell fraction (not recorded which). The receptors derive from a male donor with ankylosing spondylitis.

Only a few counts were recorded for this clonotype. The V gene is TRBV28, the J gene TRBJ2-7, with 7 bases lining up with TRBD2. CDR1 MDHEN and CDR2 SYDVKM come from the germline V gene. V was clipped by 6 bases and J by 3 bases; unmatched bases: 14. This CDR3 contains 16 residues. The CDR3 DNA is TGTGCCAGCAGCCTTTGGGGGGGGGAGGAACGCTACGAGCAGTACTTC. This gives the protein CASSLWGGEERYEQYF.

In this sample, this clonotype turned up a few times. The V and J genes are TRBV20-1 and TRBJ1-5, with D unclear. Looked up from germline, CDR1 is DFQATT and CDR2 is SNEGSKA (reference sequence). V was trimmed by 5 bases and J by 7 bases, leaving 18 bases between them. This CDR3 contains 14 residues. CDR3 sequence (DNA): TGCAGTGCTCGTACCCAGGTCTCGGGACAGCCCCAGCATTTT. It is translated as CSARTQVSGQPQHF.

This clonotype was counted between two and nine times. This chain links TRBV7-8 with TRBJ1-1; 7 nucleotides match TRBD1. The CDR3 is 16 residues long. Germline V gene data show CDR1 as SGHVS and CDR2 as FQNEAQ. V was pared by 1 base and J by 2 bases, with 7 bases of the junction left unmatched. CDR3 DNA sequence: TGTGCCAGCAGCTTAGAGGGGGCAGCCTTTAACACTGAAGCTTTCTTT. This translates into CASSLEGAAFNTEAFF.

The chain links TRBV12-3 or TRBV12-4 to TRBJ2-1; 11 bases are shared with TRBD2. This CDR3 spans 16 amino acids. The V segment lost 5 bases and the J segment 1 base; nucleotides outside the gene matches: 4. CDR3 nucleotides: TGTGCCAGCAGTACTAGCGGGAGCGGTTCCTACAATGAGCAGTTCTTC. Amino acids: CASSTSGSGSYNEQFF.

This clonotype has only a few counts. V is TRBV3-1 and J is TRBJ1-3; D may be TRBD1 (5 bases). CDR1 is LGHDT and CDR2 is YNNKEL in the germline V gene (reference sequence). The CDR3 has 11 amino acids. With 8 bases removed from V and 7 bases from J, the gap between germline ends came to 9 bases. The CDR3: CASLGANTIYF. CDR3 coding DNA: TGTGCCAGCCTTGGGGCCAACACCATATATTTT.

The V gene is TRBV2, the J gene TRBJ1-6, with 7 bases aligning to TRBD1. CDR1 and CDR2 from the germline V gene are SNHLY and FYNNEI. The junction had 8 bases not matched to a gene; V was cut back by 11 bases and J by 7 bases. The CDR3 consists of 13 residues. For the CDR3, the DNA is TGTGCCCGCAAGACAGGGACCAATTCACCCCTCCACTTT. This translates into CARKTGTNSPLHF. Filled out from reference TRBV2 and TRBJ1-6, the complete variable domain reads EPEVTQTPSHQVTQMGQEVILRCVPISNHLYFYWYRQILGQKVEFLVSFYNNEISEKSEIFDDQFSVERPDGSNFTLKIRSTKLEDSAMYFCARKTGTNSPLHFGNGTRLTVT.

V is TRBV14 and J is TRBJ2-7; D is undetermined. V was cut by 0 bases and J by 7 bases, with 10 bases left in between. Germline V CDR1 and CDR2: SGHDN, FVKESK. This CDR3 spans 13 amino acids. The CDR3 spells CASSQDLGFEQYF. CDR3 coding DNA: TGTGCCAGCAGCCAAGATTTAGGGTTTGAGCAGTACTTC. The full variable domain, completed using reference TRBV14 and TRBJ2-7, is EAGVTQFPSHSVIEKGQTVTLRCDPISGHDNLYWYRRVMGKEIKFLLHFVKESKQDESGMPNNRFLAERTGGTYSTLKVQPAELEDSGVYFCASSQDLGFEQYFGPGTRLTVT.

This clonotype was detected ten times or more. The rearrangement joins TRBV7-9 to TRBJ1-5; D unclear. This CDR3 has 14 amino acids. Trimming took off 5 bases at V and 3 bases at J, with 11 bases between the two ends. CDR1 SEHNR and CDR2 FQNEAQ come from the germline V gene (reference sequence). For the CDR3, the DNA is TGTGCCAGCAGCACGGACGGGTACAATCAGCCCCAGCATTTT. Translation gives CASSTDGYNQPQHF.

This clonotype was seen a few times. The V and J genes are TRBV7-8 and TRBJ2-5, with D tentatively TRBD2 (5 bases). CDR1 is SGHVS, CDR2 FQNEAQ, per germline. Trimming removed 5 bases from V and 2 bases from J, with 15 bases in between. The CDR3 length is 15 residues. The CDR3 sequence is CASSTERLSQETQYF. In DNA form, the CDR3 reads TGTGCCAGCAGCACAGAGCGGTTGTCTCAAGAGACCCAGTACTTC.

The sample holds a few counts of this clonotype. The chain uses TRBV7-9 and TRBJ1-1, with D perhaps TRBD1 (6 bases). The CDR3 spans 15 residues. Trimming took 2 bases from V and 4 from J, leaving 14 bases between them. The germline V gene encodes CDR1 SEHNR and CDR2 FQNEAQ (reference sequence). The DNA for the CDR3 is TGTGCCAGCAGCTTATTCTCAGGGGCGCGCACTGAAGCTTTCTTT. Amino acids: CASSLFSGARTEAFF.

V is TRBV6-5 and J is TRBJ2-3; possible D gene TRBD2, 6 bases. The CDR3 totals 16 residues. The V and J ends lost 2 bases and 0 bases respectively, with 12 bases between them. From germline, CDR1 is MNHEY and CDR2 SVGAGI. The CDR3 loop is CASSYGRGISTDTQYF. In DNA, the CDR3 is TGTGCCAGCAGTTACGGTCGCGGGATTAGCACAGATACGCAGTATTTT.

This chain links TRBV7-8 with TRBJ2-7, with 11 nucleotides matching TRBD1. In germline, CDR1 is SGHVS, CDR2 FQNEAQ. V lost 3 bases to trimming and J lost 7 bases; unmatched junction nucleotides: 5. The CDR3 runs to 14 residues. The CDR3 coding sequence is TGTGCCAGCAGCTTTGGACAGGGGGCTCGGGAGCAGTACGTC. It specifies CASSFGQGAREQYV.

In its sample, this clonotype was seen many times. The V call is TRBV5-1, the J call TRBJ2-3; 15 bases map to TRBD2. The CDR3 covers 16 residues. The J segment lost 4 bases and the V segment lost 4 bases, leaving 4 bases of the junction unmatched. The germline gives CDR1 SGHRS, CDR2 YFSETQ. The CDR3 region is CASSPGLAGGPDTQYF. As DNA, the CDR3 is TGCGCCAGCAGCCCCGGACTAGCGGGAGGGCCAGATACGCAGTATTTT.

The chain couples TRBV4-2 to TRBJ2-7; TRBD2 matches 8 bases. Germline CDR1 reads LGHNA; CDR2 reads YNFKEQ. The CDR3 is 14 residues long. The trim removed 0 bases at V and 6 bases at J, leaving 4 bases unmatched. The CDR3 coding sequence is TGTGCCAGCAGCCAAGATCCGGCGGGAGGCGAGCAGTACTTC. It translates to CASSQDPAGGEQYF.

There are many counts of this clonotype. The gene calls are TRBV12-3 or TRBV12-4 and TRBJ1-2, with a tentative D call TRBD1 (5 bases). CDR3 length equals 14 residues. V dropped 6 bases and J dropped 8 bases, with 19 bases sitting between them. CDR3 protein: CASRPGTKGTGYTF. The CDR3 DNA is TGTGCCAGCAGACCCGGGACTAAAGGTACCGGCTACACCTTC.

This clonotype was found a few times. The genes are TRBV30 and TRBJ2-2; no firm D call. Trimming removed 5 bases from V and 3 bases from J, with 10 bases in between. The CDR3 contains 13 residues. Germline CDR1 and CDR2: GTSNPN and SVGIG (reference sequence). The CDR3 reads CAWSQSYTGELFF. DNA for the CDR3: TGTGCCTGGTCACAGAGTTACACCGGGGAGCTGTTTTTT.

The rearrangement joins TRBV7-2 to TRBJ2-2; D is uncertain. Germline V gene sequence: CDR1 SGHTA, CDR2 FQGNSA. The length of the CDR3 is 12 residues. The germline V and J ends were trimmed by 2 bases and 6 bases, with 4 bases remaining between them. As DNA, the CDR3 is TGTGCCAGCAGCTTAAAGGCCGGGGAGCTGTTTTTT. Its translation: CASSLKAGELFF.

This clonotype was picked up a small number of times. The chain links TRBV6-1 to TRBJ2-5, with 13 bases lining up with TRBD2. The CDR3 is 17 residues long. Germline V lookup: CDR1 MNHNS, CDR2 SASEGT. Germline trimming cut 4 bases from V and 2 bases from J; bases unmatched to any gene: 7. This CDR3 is CASSGTSGRGGQETQYF. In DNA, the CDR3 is TGTGCCAGCAGTGGGACTAGCGGGAGAGGGGGTCAAGAGACCCAGTACTTC.

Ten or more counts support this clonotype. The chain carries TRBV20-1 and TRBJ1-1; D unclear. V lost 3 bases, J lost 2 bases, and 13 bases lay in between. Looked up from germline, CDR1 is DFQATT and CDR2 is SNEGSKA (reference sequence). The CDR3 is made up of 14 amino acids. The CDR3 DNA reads TGCAGTGCTAGCCGGGCCCCGGGAAACACTGAAGCTTTCTTT. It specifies CSASRAPGNTEAFF.

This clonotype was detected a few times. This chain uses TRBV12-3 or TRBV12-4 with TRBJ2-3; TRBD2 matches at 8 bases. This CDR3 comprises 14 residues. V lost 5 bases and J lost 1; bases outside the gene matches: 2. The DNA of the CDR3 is TGTGCCAGCAGTCGGGGACTAGGCACAGATACGCAGTATTTT. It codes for CASSRGLGTDTQYF.

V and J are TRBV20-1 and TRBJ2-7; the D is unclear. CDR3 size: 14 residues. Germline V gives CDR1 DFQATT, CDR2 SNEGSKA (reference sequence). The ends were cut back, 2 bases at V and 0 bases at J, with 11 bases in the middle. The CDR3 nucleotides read TGCAGTGCTAGAATTCCCCCAAGCTCCTACGAGCAGTACTTC. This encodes CSARIPPSSYEQYF.

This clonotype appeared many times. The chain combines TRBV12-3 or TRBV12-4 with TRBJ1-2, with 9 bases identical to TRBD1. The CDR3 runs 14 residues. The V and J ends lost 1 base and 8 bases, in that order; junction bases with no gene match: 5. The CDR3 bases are TGTGCCAGCAGTTTAGGACAGGGGGATCTCGGCTACACCTTC. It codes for CASSLGQGDLGYTF.

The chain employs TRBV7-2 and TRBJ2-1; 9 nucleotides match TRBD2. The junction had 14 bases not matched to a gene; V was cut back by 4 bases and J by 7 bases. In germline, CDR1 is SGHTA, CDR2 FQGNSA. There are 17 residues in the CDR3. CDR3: CASSSKGLAYTLNEQFF. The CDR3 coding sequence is TGTGCCAGCAGCTCGAAAGGACTAGCGTACACTTTAAATGAGCAGTTCTTC. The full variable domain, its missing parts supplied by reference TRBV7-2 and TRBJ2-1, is GAGVSQSPSNKVTEKGKDVELRCDPISGHTALYWYRQSLGQGLEFLIYFQGNSAPDKSGLPSDRFSAERTGGSVSTLTIQRTQQEDSAVYLCASSSKGLAYTLNEQFFGPGTRLTVL.

CDR3 residues: CASTEDSPLRETQYF. The CDR3 nucleotides read TGCGCCAGCACCGAGGACAGTCCTCTACGAGAGACCCAGTACTTC. This sequence joins TRBV5-1 and TRBJ2-5; possibly TRBD1 for D (6 bases). Trimming cost V 6 bases and J 4 bases, with 19 bases left between them. Germline lookup yields CDR1 SGHRS and CDR2 YFSETQ. The CDR3 covers 15 residues.